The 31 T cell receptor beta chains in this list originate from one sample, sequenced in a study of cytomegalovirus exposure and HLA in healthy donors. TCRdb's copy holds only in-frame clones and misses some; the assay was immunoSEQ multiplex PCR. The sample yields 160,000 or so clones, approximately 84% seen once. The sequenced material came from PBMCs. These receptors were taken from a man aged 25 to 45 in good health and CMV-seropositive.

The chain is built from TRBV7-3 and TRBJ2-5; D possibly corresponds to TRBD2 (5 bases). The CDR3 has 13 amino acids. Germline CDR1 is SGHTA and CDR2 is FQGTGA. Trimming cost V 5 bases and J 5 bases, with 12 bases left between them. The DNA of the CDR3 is TGTGCCAGCAGCCCCGGACTCGGGGAGACCCAGTACTTC. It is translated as CASSPGLGETQYF.

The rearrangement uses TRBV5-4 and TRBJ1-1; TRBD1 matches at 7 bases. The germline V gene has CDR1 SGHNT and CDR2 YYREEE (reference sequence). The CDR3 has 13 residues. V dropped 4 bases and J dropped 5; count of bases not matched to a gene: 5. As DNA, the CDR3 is TGTGCCAGCAGCCCACAGGGGTGGACTGAAGCTTTCTTT. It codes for CASSPQGWTEAFF.

The chain's CDR3 is CAWRRFAESTDTQYF. The DNA for the CDR3 is TGTGCCTGGAGGCGGTTTGCCGAGAGCACAGATACGCAGTATTTT. The gene calls are TRBV30 and TRBJ2-3, with D hard to call. Germline-derived CDR1 and CDR2 are GTSNPN and SVGIG (reference sequence). This CDR3 region has 15 residues. The V and J ends lost 3 bases and 0 bases respectively, with 13 bases between them.

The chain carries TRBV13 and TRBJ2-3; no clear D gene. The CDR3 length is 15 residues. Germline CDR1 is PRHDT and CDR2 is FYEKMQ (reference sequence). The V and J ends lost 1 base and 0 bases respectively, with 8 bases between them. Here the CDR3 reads CASSLASASTDTQYF. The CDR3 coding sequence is TGTGCCAGCAGCTTAGCCAGCGCAAGCACAGATACGCAGTATTTT. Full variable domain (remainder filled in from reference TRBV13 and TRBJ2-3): AAGVIQSPRHLIKEKRETATLKCYPIPRHDTVYWYQQGPGQDPQFLISFYEKMQSDKGSIPDRFSAQQFSDYHSELNMSSLELGDSALYFCASSLASASTDTQYFGPGTRLTVL.

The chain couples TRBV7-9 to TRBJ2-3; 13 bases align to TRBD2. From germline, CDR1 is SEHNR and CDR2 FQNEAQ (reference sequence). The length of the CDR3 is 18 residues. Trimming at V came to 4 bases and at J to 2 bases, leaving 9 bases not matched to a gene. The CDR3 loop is CASSSRATSGGDTDTQYF. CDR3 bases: TGTGCCAGCAGCTCCAGAGCCACTAGCGGGGGGGACACAGATACGCAGTATTTT.

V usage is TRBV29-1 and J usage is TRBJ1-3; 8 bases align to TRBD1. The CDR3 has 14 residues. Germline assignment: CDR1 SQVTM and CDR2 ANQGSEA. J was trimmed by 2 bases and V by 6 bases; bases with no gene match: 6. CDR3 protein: CSVTRGRAGNTIYF. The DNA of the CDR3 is TGCAGCGTGACCAGGGGGCGTGCTGGAAACACCATATATTTT.

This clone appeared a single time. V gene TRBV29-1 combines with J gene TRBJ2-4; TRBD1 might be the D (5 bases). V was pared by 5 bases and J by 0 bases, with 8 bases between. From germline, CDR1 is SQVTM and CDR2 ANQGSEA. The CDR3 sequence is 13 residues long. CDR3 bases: TGCAGCGTTCCCGGACAAGCCAAAAACATTCAGTACTTC. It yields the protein CSVPGQAKNIQYF.

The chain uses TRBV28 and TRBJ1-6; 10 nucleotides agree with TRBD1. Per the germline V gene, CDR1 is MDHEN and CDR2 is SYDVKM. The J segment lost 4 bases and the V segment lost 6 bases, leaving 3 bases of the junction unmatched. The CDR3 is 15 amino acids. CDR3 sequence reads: CASRPGQGYNSPLHF. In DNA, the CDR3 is TGTGCCAGCAGGCCGGGACAGGGGTATAATTCACCCCTCCACTTT.

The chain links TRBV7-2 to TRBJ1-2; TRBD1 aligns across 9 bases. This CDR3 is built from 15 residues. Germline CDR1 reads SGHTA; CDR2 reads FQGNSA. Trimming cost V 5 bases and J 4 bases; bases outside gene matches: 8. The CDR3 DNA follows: TGTGCCAGCAGCCTATTGGGACAGGGCGGCTATGGCTACACCTTC. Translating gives CASSLLGQGGYGYTF. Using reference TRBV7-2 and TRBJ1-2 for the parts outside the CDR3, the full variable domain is GAGVSQSPSNKVTEKGKDVELRCDPISGHTALYWYRQSLGQGLEFLIYFQGNSAPDKSGLPSDRFSAERTGGSVSTLTIQRTQQEDSAVYLCASSLLGQGGYGYTFGSGTRLTVV.

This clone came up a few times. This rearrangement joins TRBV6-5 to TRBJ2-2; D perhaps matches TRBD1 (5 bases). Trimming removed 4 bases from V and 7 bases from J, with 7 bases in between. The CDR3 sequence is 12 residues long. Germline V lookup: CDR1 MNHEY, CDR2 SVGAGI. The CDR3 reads CASSFRVGELFF. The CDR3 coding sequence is TGTGCCAGCAGTTTCAGGGTCGGGGAGCTGTTTTTT.

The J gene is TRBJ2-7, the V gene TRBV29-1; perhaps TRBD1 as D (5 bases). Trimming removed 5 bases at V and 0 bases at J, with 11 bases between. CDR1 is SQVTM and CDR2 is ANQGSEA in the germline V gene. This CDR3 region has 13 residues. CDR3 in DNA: TGCAGCGTTCTAGACAGATACTCCTACGAGCAGTACTTC. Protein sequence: CSVLDRYSYEQYF.

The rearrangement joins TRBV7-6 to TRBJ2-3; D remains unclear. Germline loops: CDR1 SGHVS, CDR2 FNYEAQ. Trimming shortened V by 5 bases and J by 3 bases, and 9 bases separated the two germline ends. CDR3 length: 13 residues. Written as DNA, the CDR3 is TGTGCCAGCAGCCACTCGTCAACAGATACGCAGTATTTT. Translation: CASSHSSTDTQYF.

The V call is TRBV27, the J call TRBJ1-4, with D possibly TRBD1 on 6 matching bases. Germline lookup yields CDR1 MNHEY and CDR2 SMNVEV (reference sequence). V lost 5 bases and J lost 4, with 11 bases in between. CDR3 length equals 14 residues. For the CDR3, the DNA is TGTGCCAGCAGTCATACAGGGCTTAATGAAAAACTGTTTTTT. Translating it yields CASSHTGLNEKLFF.

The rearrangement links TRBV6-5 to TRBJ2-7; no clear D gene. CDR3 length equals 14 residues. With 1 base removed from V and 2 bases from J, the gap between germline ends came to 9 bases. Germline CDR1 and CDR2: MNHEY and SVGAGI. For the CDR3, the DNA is TGTGCCAGCAGTTACTTACGGTCGCCCTACGAGCAGTACTTC. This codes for CASSYLRSPYEQYF.

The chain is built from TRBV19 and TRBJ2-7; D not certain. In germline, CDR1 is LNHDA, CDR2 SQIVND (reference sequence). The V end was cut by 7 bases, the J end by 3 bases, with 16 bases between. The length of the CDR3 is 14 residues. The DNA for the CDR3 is TGTGCCAGTACAGGTGGTGGCACCGACTACGAGCAGTACTTC. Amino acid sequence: CASTGGGTDYEQYF.

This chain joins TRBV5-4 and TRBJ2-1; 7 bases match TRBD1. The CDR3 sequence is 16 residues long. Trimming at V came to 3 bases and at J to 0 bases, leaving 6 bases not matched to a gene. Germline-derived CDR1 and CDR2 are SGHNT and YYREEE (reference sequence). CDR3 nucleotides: TGTGCCAGCAGCTCAGGGACAGCGAGCTCCTACAATGAGCAGTTCTTC. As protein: CASSSGTASSYNEQFF.

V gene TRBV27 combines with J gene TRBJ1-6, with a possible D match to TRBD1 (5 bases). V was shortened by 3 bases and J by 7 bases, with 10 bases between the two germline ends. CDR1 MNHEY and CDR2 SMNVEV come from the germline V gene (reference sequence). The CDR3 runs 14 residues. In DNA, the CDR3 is TGTGCCAGCAGTTTTAGGGGTACCAATTCACCCCTCCACTTT. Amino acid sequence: CASSFRGTNSPLHF.

CDR3 residues: CASSFNGQGLTSEAFF. The CDR3 bases are TGTGCCAGCAGCTTCAACGGACAGGGGTTGACTTCTGAAGCTTTCTTT. This chain uses TRBV5-8 with TRBJ1-1; 9 positions match TRBD1. Losses at the gene ends were 2 bases for V and 6 bases for J; bases not matched to a gene: 11. From germline, CDR1 is SGHTS and CDR2 YDEGEE. The CDR3 extends over 16 amino acids.

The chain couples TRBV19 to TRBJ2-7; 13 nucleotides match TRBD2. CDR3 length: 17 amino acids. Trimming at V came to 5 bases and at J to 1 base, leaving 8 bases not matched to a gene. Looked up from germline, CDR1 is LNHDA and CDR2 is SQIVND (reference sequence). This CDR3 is CASSPQTGLAGSYEQYF. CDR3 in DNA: TGTGCCAGTAGTCCGCAAACGGGACTAGCGGGGTCCTACGAGCAGTACTTC.

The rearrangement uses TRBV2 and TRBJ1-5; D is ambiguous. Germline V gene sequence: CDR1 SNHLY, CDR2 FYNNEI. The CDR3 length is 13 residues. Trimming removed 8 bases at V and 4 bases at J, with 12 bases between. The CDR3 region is CASVGEGNQPQHF. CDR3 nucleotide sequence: TGTGCCAGCGTCGGGGAAGGGAATCAGCCCCAGCATTTT.

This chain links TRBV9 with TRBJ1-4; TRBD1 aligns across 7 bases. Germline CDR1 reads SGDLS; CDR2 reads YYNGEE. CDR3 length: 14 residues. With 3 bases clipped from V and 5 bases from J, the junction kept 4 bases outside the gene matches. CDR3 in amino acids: CASSARGENEKLFF. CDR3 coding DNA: TGTGCCAGCAGCGCCAGGGGGGAAAATGAAAAACTGTTTTTT. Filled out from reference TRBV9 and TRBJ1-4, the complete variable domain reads DSGVTQTPKHLITATGQRVTLRCSPRSGDLSVYWYQQSLDQGLQFLIQYYNGEERAKGNILERFSAQQFPDLHSELNLSSLELGDSALYFCASSARGENEKLFFGSGTQLSVL.

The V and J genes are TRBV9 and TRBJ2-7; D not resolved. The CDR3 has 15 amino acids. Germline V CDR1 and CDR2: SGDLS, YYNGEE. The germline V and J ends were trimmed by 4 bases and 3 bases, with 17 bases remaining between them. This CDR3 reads CASSKSLGANYEQYF. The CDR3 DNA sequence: TGTGCCAGCAGCAAGTCCCTCGGTGCGAACTACGAGCAGTACTTC.

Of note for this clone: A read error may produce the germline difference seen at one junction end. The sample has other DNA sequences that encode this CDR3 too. The CDR3 protein is CASSQARGRGNYGYTF. DNA for the CDR3: TGCGCCAGCAGCCAGGCCAGGGGGCGCGGGAACTATGGCTACACCTTC. V gene TRBV11-2 combines with J gene TRBJ1-2; 8 positions agree with TRBD1. The germline gives CDR1 SGHAT, CDR2 FQNNGV. The CDR3 covers 16 residues.

CDR3 region: CASSYSRSYEQYF. The CDR3 region has the DNA TGTGCCAGCAGTTACTCGCGGTCCTACGAGCAGTACTTC. This sequence joins TRBV6-5 and TRBJ2-7; D uncertain. The germline V gene encodes CDR1 MNHEY and CDR2 SVGAGI. Trimming stripped 0 bases from V and 1 base from J, with 4 bases between. The CDR3 loop spans 13 amino acids.

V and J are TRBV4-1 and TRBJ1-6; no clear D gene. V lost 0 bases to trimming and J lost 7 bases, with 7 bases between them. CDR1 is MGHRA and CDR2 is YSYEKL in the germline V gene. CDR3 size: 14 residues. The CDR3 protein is CASSQEDGNSPLHF. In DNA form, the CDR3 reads TGCGCCAGCAGCCAAGAAGACGGGAATTCACCCCTCCACTTT.

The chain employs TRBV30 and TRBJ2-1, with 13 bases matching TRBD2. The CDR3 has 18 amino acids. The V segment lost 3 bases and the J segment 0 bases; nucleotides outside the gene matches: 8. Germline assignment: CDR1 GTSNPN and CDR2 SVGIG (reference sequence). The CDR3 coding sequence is TGTGCCTGGAGCGGTGAACTAGCGGGGGGGAGCTCCTACAATGAGCAGTTCTTC. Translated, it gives CAWSGELAGGSSYNEQFF.

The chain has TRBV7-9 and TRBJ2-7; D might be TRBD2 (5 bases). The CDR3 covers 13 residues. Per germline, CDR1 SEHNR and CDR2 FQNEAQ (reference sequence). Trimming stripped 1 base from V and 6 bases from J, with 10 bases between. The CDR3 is CASSLDRAGEQYF. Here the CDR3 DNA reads TGTGCCAGCAGCTTAGATCGGGCGGGCGAGCAGTACTTC.

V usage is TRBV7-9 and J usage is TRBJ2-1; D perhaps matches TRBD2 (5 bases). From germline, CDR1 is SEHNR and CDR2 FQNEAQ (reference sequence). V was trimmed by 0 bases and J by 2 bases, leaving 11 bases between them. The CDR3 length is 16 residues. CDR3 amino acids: CASSLAFAEAYNEQFF. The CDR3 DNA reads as TGTGCCAGCAGCTTAGCCTTTGCGGAGGCCTACAATGAGCAGTTCTTC.

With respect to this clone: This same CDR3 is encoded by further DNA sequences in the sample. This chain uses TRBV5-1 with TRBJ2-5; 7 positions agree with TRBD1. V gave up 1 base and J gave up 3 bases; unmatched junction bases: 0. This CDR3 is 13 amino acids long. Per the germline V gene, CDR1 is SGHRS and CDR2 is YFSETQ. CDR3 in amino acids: CASSLTGEETQYF. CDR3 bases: TGCGCCAGCAGCTTGACAGGGGAAGAGACCCAGTACTTC.

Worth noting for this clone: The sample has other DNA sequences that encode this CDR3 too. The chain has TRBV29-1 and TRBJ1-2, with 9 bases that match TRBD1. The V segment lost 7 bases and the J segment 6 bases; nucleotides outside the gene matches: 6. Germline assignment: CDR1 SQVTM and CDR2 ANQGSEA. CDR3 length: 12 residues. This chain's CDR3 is CSAGGQGNGYTF. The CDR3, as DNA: TGCAGCGCCGGGGGACAGGGCAATGGCTACACCTTC.

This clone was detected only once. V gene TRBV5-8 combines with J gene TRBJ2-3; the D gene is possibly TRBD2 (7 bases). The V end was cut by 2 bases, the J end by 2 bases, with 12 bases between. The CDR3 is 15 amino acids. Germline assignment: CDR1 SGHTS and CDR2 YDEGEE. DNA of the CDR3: TGTGCCAGCAGCTTTGGGCGGGGGCTCACAGATACGCAGTATTTT. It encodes CASSFGRGLTDTQYF.